A single sample gave rise to the 30 T cell receptor beta chains below, sequenced in a study of T cells in Graves' hyperthyroidism and ophthalmopathy. Regions amplified from RNA transcripts were the TCR beta CDR3 regions. Carried out on the TCR CDR3, a first-round RT-PCR used the HTBI primer set. Each CDR3 protein gets one entry after TCRdb re-called the multiplex PCR reads with MiXCR. This table holds hundreds of thousands of distinct CDR3 sequences, around 20% found once. The sample was blood. The receptors derive from a man in his fifties with Graves' ophthalmopathy.

The chain uses TRBV9 and TRBJ2-3; weak D call: TRBD1 (6 bases). CDR1 is SGDLS and CDR2 is YYNGEE in the germline V gene. Trimming took 3 bases from V and 3 from J, leaving 8 bases between them. The CDR3 is made up of 13 amino acids. Here the CDR3 DNA reads TGTGCCAGCAGCGGGGACATAACAGATACGCAGTATTTT. As protein: CASSGDITDTQYF.

This clonotype was seen many times. The chain couples TRBV7-3 to TRBJ1-1, with TRBD1 identical over 8 bases. The CDR3 runs to 13 residues. Unmatched junction bases numbered 4, after V lost 5 bases and J lost 5 bases. Germline CDR1 SGHTA, CDR2 FQGTGA. CDR3 sequence (DNA): TGTGCCAGCAGCAGGACAGGGAAGACTGAAGCTTTCTTT. Translating it yields CASSRTGKTEAFF.

Concerning this clonotype: A much more abundant neighbour one base away suggests this may be a read error. This chain links TRBV5-6 with TRBJ1-1; D gene ambiguous. Germline lookup yields CDR1 SGHDT and CDR2 YYEEEE. The CDR3 totals 16 residues. V was trimmed by 5 bases and J by 5 bases, leaving 22 bases between them. The CDR3: CASRGDGGGADTEAFF. Written as DNA, the CDR3 is TGTGCCAGCAGAGGCGACGGAGGAGGCGCCGATACTGAAGCTTTCTTT.

This clonotype has a count of ten or more. The V gene is TRBV30, the J gene TRBJ1-1; D might be TRBD1 (6 bases). CDR3 length equals 13 residues. CDR1 and CDR2 (germline): GTSNPN, SVGIG (reference sequence). Trimming removed 4 bases from V and 2 bases from J, with 11 bases in between. CDR3 protein: CAWTRTVNTEAFF. In nucleotides, the CDR3 is TGTGCCTGGACCCGGACAGTAAACACTGAAGCTTTCTTT.

This clonotype was recorded many times. V and J are TRBV30 and TRBJ2-3; 8 nucleotides match TRBD2. With 4 bases clipped from V and 5 bases from J, the junction kept 11 bases outside the gene matches. Per germline, CDR1 GTSNPN and CDR2 SVGIG (reference sequence). The CDR3 is 15 residues long. In nucleotides, the CDR3 is TGTGCCTGGACCCTGGGGGGCGGGACTAGAGATACGCAGTATTTT. It encodes CAWTLGGGTRDTQYF.

This clonotype occurred a few times. The chain joins TRBV5-1 to TRBJ2-5, with D possibly being TRBD1 or TRBD2 (5 bases each). The CDR3 sequence is 15 residues long. The V end lost 1 base, the J end lost 2 bases, and 12 bases lay between the germline ends. CDR1 and CDR2 (germline): SGHRS, YFSETQ. The CDR3 region is CASSLFPGPQETQYF. The CDR3 DNA reads TGCGCCAGCAGCTTGTTTCCGGGACCTCAAGAGACCCAGTACTTC.

This chain connects TRBV7-9 to TRBJ2-7; D perhaps matches TRBD2 (6 bases). V dropped 5 bases and J dropped 5 bases, with 22 bases sitting between them. CDR3 length: 16 amino acids. Germline CDR1 reads SEHNR; CDR2 reads FQNEAQ (reference sequence). In DNA, the CDR3 is TGTGCCAGCAGCCACGGACCTGAGACTAGTGCCCACGAGCAGTACTTC. Translating it yields CASSHGPETSAHEQYF.

The chain joins TRBV27 to TRBJ2-7, with D maybe TRBD1 (6 bases). This CDR3 has 17 amino acids. V lost 0 bases to trimming and J lost 6 bases, with 21 bases between them. Germline CDR1 MNHEY, CDR2 SMNVEV (reference sequence). CDR3 protein: CASSLSMLETGGGEQYF. In DNA, the CDR3 is TGTGCCAGCAGTTTATCGATGCTCGAGACAGGTGGGGGCGAGCAGTACTTC.

Many counts were recorded for this clonotype. The chain recombines TRBV27 with TRBJ2-7; 9 bases agree with TRBD1. The CDR3 contains 17 residues. The J segment lost 0 bases and the V segment lost 3 bases, leaving 9 bases of the junction unmatched. Per the germline V gene, CDR1 is MNHEY and CDR2 is SMNVEV (reference sequence). Written as DNA, the CDR3 is TGTGCCAGCAGTTTGACTCCCGGGACAGGGAGCTCCTACGAGCAGTACTTC. Protein: CASSLTPGTGSSYEQYF.

In its sample, this clonotype was seen many times. This chain uses TRBV3-1 with TRBJ1-6; D remains ambiguous. Germline CDR1 reads LGHDT; CDR2 reads YNNKEL (reference sequence). V was pared by 1 base and J by 10 bases, with 14 bases between. The CDR3 spans 15 residues. The chain's CDR3 is CASSQGEGIRSPLHF. The CDR3 DNA reads as TGTGCCAGCAGCCAAGGAGAGGGAATTCGATCACCCCTCCACTTT.

This clonotype has at least ten counts. The J gene is TRBJ1-2, the V gene TRBV20-1, with D uncertain. V lost 5 bases, J lost 3 bases, and 10 bases lay in between. The CDR3 totals 12 residues. CDR1 is DFQATT and CDR2 is SNEGSKA in the germline V gene (reference sequence). CDR3 sequence reads: CSARTHDYGYTF. CDR3 bases: TGCAGTGCTCGGACTCATGACTATGGCTACACCTTC.

In this sample, this clonotype turned up a few times. The genes are TRBV7-8 and TRBJ2-3, with D unclear. The V gene's germline CDR1 is SGHVS and CDR2 FQNEAQ. V lost 2 bases, J lost 8 bases, and 8 bases lay in between. The length of the CDR3 is 12 residues. The DNA for the CDR3 is TGTGCCAGCAGCTTATTCAGTAGTACGCAGTATTTT. This translates into CASSLFSSTQYF.

The CDR3 coding sequence is TGTGCCAGCAGCCCTGGGACAGGGGGAGCGTGGGGCACAGATACGCAGTATTTT. Protein: CASSPGTGGAWGTDTQYF. V gene TRBV11-2 combines with J gene TRBJ2-3, with 11 bases matching TRBD1. The germline V gene encodes CDR1 SGHAT and CDR2 FQNNGV. The CDR3 has 18 residues. V dropped 5 bases and J dropped 1; count of bases not matched to a gene: 11.

This clonotype was detected ten times or more. This chain uses TRBV3-1 with TRBJ1-1, with TRBD1 as a possible D gene (5 bases). CDR3 length: 14 residues. The germline CDR1 and CDR2 sequences are LGHDT and YNNKEL (reference sequence). V lost 5 bases and J 4 bases, leaving 14 bases between the germline ends. The CDR3 sequence is CASSFTGRGTEAFF. The CDR3 DNA follows: TGTGCCAGCAGCTTTACGGGACGGGGCACTGAAGCTTTCTTT.

Notes on this clonotype: This may stem from a read error, because a much larger clone lies one nucleotide away. V usage is TRBV7-8 and J usage is TRBJ2-1, with 8 nucleotides matching TRBD1. Trimming took 5 bases from V and 10 from J; bases not matched to a gene: 10. Germline V lookup: CDR1 SGHVS, CDR2 FQNEAQ. The CDR3 is 14 amino acids. The CDR3 sequence is CASSPGQGGREQFF. The CDR3 region has the DNA TGTGCCAGCAGCCCCGGACAGGGAGGTAGGGAGCAGTTCTTC.

This clonotype was detected many times. This chain's CDR3 is CASRNGQSSNQPQHF. The CDR3 DNA sequence: TGTGCCAGCAGGAACGGACAGAGTAGCAATCAGCCCCAGCATTTT. The rearrangement joins TRBV6-1 to TRBJ1-5; D perhaps matches TRBD1 (6 bases). V was cut by 6 bases and J by 0 bases, with 12 bases left in between. CDR1 and CDR2 from the germline V gene are MNHNS and SASEGT. The CDR3 runs 15 residues.

This clonotype has a handful of counts. The rearrangement joins TRBV11-1 to TRBJ1-4; D is perhaps TRBD1 (5 bases). The V end lost 5 bases, the J end lost 5 bases, and 18 bases lay between the germline ends. CDR1 is SGHAT, CDR2 FQDESV, per germline (reference sequence). The CDR3 totals 16 residues. The CDR3 nucleotides read TGTGCCAGCAGCCGAGGACTTCCAGGGCCAAATGAAAAACTGTTTTTT. Translated: CASSRGLPGPNEKLFF.

This chain uses TRBV9 with TRBJ2-6; D is perhaps TRBD1 (7 bases). Per the germline V gene, CDR1 is SGDLS and CDR2 is YYNGEE. CDR3 length: 17 amino acids. Trimming took 3 bases from V and 4 from J, leaving 17 bases between them. This chain's CDR3 is CASSALQGGSGANVLTF. DNA of the CDR3: TGTGCCAGCAGCGCCCTTCAGGGGGGCTCCGGGGCCAACGTCCTGACTTTC.

The chain recombines TRBV20-1 with TRBJ2-2; D gene uncertain. The CDR3 consists of 13 residues. Germline CDR1 is DFQATT and CDR2 is SNEGSKA (reference sequence). V was cut by 6 bases and J by 2 bases, with 10 bases left in between. In DNA form, the CDR3 reads TGCAGTGCCCCGGACGGCAACACCGGGGAGCTGTTTTTT. Translating it yields CSAPDGNTGELFF.

The DNA for the CDR3 is TGTGCCAGCAGCTTACTAGCGGATCGCCAAGATACGCAGTATTTT. It codes for CASSLLADRQDTQYF. The rearrangement joins TRBV11-2 to TRBJ2-3; TRBD2 aligns across 7 bases. The V segment lost 2 bases and the J segment 5 bases; nucleotides outside the gene matches: 7. Germline V CDR1 and CDR2: SGHAT, FQNNGV. The CDR3 has 15 amino acids.

This clonotype was seen at least ten times. The chain uses TRBV20-1 and TRBJ2-3; D is ambiguous. Trimming took off 3 bases at V and 2 bases at J, with 9 bases between the two ends. This CDR3 is built from 13 residues. The V gene's germline CDR1 is DFQATT and CDR2 SNEGSKA (reference sequence). The CDR3 nucleotides read TGCAGTGCTAGGGGGTTGATCACAGATACGCAGTATTTT. The encoded protein is CSARGLITDTQYF.

This clonotype came up a few times. The chain couples TRBV20-1 to TRBJ1-1; the D is unclear. Trimming took off 0 bases at V and 4 bases at J, with 15 bases between the two ends. This CDR3 region has 15 residues. Germline assignment: CDR1 DFQATT and CDR2 SNEGSKA (reference sequence). The CDR3 sequence: CSARDLTYGGTEAFF. DNA of the CDR3: TGCAGTGCTAGAGATCTAACGTATGGCGGCACTGAAGCTTTCTTT.

In nucleotides, the CDR3 is TGTGCCAGCAGCCCCTCCGGGACAGGGGGCATGGACGAGCAGTACTTC. Translated, it gives CASSPSGTGGMDEQYF. This chain uses TRBV12-3 or TRBV12-4 with TRBJ2-7, with TRBD1 matching 12 bases. V shed 6 bases and J 5 bases; nucleotides not matched to a gene: 11. The CDR3 has 16 residues.

This clonotype was observed a handful of times. This chain uses TRBV7-8 with TRBJ2-1; 11 positions agree with TRBD2. Germline V gene data show CDR1 as SGHVS and CDR2 as FQNEAQ. V shed 5 bases and J 4 bases; nucleotides not matched to a gene: 7. The CDR3 extends over 16 amino acids. The CDR3 DNA reads TGTGCCAGCAGCCGTTCCGGGACTAGCGGATACAATGAGCAGTTCTTC. Its protein product is CASSRSGTSGYNEQFF. The full variable domain, its missing parts supplied by reference TRBV7-8 and TRBJ2-1, is GAGVSQSPRYKVAKRGQDVALRCDPISGHVSLFWYQQALGQGPEFLTYFQNEAQLDKSGLPSDRFFAERPEGSVSTLKIQRTQQEDSAVYLCASSRSGTSGYNEQFFGPGTRLTVL.

V gene TRBV29-1 combines with J gene TRBJ2-1; 9 bases agree with TRBD1. The CDR3 runs 12 residues. V lost 8 bases, J lost 8 bases, and 7 bases stayed unmatched. CDR1 SQVTM and CDR2 ANQGSEA come from the germline V gene. CDR3 residues: CSRGQGSDEQFF. In nucleotides, the CDR3 is TGCAGCCGTGGACAGGGGTCAGATGAGCAGTTCTTC.

In its sample, this clonotype was seen a few times. This chain connects TRBV5-6 to TRBJ2-7; 12 positions agree with TRBD2. J was trimmed by 0 bases and V by 2 bases; bases with no gene match: 6. The CDR3 is made up of 17 amino acids. Germline V lookup: CDR1 SGHDT, CDR2 YYEEEE. DNA for the CDR3: TGTGCCAGCAGCTTTTTGACTAGCGGGAGTTACTCCTACGAGCAGTACTTC. Residues: CASSFLTSGSYSYEQYF.

This clonotype was observed a handful of times. The chain is built from TRBV7-3 and TRBJ1-6, with D possibly being TRBD1 (5 bases). Trimming took off 2 bases at V and 9 bases at J, with 17 bases between the two ends. The length of the CDR3 is 16 residues. CDR1 is SGHTA, CDR2 FQGTGA, per germline. Here the CDR3 DNA reads TGTGCCAGCAGCTTAGGCCCGAGGGGATCGGGTTCACCCCTCCACTTT. This gives the protein CASSLGPRGSGSPLHF.

This clonotype was seen only a few times. This chain uses TRBV6-1 with TRBJ2-1; 9 nucleotides line up with TRBD1. CDR1 is MNHNS and CDR2 is SASEGT in the germline V gene. The junction had 7 bases not matched to a gene; V was cut back by 0 bases and J by 7 bases. The CDR3 covers 16 residues. The CDR3 DNA is TGTGCCAGCAGTGAAGCAGCCGGGACAGGGAATAATGAGCAGTTCTTC. Translation gives CASSEAAGTGNNEQFF.

In this sample, this clonotype turned up a few times. Here the CDR3 DNA reads TGCAGCGTTGAATTCGGTGGAAACACCATATATTTT. Protein: CSVEFGGNTIYF. The gene calls are TRBV29-1 and TRBJ1-3, with no clear D. Germline CDR1 is SQVTM and CDR2 is ANQGSEA. Trimming shortened V by 2 bases and J by 3 bases, and 5 bases separated the two germline ends. The CDR3 has 12 residues.

The chain combines TRBV2 with TRBJ2-7, with D perhaps TRBD2 (5 bases). The CDR3 runs to 15 residues. The germline gives CDR1 SNHLY, CDR2 FYNNEI. V lost 5 bases and J 0 bases, leaving 14 bases between the germline ends. CDR3 in amino acids: CASSRGIPSSYEQYF. CDR3 nucleotides: TGTGCCAGCAGTCGGGGAATCCCTAGCTCCTACGAGCAGTACTTC.